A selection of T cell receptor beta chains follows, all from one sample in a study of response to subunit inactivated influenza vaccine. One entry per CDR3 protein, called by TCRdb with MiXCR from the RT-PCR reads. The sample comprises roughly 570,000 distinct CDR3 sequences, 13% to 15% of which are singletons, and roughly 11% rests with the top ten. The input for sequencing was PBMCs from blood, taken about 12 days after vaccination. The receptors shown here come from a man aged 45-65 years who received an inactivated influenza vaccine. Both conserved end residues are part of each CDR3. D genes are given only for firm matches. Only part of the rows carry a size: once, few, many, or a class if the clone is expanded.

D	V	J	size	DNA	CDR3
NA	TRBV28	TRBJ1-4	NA	TGTGCCAGCGGGTTCCGGGAAAAACTGTTTTTT	CASGFREKLFF
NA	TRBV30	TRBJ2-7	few	TGTGCCTGGAGTATAAACGTCGGGGGCGAGCAGTACTTC	CAWSINVGGEQYF
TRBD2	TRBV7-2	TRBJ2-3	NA	TGTGCCAGCAGAGGGACTAGCGGGGTTACGCAGTATTTT	CASRGTSGVTQYF
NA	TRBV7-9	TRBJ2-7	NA	TGTGCCAGCAGCCTAGGGGGACGGCCTCGGTACGAGCAGTACTTC	CASSLGGRPRYEQYF
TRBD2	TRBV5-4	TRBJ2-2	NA	TGTGCCAGCAGCTTGGGGACGACTAGCGGGAGATCTGCCGGGGAGCTGTTTTTT	CASSLGTTSGRSAGELFF
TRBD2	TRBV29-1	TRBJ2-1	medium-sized	TGCAGCGTTGAAATGCGACTAGCGGGACAGGCTGAGCAGTTCTTC	CSVEMRLAGQAEQFF
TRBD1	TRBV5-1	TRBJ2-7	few	TGCGCCAGCAGCGAGGACAGGGACCGATCCTACGAGCAGTACTTC	CASSEDRDRSYEQYF
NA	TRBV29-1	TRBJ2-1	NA	TGCAGCGTTGGAGGGCAGGGAAAGGAGCCAAGGTTCTTC	CSVGGQGKEPRFF
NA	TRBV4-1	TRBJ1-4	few	TGCGCCAGCAGCCAAACGGACAGCCGCTGGGAGGAAAAACTGTTTTTT	CASSQTDSRWEEKLFF
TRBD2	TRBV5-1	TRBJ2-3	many	TGCGCCAGCAGCTTAGAACTAGCGGGGGGGCCAGATACGCAGTATTTT	CASSLELAGGPDTQYF
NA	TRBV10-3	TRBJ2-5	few	TGTGCCATCAGAATGGGACTGGGGACGGAGACCCAGTACTTC	CAIRMGLGTETQYF
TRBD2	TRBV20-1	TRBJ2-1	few	TGCAGTGCCGGACTTAGCGGGAGGGCAGGGAATGAGCAGTTCTTC	CSAGLSGRAGNEQFF
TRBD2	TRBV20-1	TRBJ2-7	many	TGCAGTGCTAGATCCCCTAGCGGGGGGGCTGGCGAGCAGTACTTC	CSARSPSGGAGEQYF
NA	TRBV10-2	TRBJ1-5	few	TGCGCCAGCAGTCCCGGCCGAGTCCAGCCTCGGGAGCCCCAGCATTTT	CASSPGRVQPREPQHF
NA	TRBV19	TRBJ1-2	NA	TGTGCCAGTAGTATAGTTCCAGGGATGGATGGCTACACCTTC	CASSIVPGMDGYTF
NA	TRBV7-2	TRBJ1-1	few	TGTGCCAGCAGCGCCAGATGGGGGCGGAGCACTGAAGCTTTCTTT	CASSARWGRSTEAFF
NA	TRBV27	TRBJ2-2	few	TGTGCCAGCAGTTTATATCCCACCGGGGAGCTGTTTTTT	CASSLYPTGELFF
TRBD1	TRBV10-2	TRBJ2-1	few	TGCGCCAGCAGTGGGGACAGGGATGAGCAGTTCTTC	CASSGDRDEQFF
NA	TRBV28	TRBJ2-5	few	TGTGCCAGCAACAAGCTAGCGTTTCAAGAGACCCAGTACTTC	CASNKLAFQETQYF
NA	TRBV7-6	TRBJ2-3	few	TGTGCCAGCAGCCCATCAGTCGAAGATACGCAGTATTTT	CASSPSVEDTQYF
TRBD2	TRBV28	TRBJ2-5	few	TGTGCCAGCAGTTTATCAGGGTCGGTTGGGACTAGGAAAGAGACCCAGTACTTC	CASSLSGSVGTRKETQYF
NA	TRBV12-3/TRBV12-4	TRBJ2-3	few	TGTGCCAGCAGTTTAGTGCGGGGAACAATCGCAGATACGCAGTATTTT	CASSLVRGTIADTQYF
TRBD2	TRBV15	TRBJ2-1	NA	TGTGCCACCAGGAGAGGCGCGGGAGTTTGGGAGCAGTTCTTC	CATRRGAGVWEQFF
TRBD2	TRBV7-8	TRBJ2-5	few	TGTGCCAGCAGCTTAAGTGGCGGGAGATCGTATGAGACCCAGTACTTC	CASSLSGGRSYETQYF
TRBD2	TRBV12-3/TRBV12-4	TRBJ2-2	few	TGTGCCAGCAGTCCCGGGACTAGCGGGAGGGCCAGTGTCGGGGAGCTGTTTTTT	CASSPGTSGRASVGELFF
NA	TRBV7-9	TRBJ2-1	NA	TGTGCCAGCAGCTTAGATACGCACCGGGACTTTTCGTTCTTC	CASSLDTHRDFSFF
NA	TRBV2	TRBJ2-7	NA	TGTGCCAGCAGTGGGTACGACAGGATTTCCTACGAGCAGTACTTC	CASSGYDRISYEQYF
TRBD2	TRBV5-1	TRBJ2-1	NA	TGCGCCAGCAGCCCTATCAGTATGAGGCTAGCGGGAGAAGGTGAGCAGTTCTTC	CASSPISMRLAGEGEQFF